This section outlines one T cell receptor beta chain sequence together with its context. The antigen is unknown. Generated by immunoSEQ multiplex PCR, the TCRdb table keeps only in-frame clones and is missing some. This sample has approximately 70,000 clones, with roughly 80% found just once. This record belongs to a study of OX40 agonist ivuxolimab in advanced cancers. General study results and limits: Among the least clonally expanded were partial responders at 0.1-3.0 mg/kg.

CDR3 length: 17 amino acids. The source of this sequence is an adult with an advanced solid tumor such as melanoma, head and neck, liver or kidney cancer. The V gene is TRBV21-1, the J gene TRBJ1-2. TRBV21-1 is assigned pseudogene status. Here the sequenced sample was CD4+ or CD8+ T cells sorted from blood, taken in a trial of the OX40 agonist ivuxolimab. The CDR3 reads CASAPGAEGGDFYGYTF. DNA for the CDR3: TGTGCCAGCGCACCAGGAGCCGAGGGGGGCGACTTCTATGGCTACACCTTC.